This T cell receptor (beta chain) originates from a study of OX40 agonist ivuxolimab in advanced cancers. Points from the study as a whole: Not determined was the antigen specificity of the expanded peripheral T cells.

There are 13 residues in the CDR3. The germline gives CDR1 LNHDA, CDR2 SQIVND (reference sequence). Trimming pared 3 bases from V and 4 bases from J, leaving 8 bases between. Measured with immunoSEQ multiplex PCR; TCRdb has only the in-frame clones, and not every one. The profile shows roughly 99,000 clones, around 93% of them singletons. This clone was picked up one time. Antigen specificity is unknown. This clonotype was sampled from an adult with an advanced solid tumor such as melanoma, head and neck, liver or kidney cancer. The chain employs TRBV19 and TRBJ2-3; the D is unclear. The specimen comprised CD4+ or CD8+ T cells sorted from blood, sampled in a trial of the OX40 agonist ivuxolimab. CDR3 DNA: TGTGCCAGTAGTATTCCTTCCGCAGATACGCAGTATTTT. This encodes CASSIPSADTQYF.